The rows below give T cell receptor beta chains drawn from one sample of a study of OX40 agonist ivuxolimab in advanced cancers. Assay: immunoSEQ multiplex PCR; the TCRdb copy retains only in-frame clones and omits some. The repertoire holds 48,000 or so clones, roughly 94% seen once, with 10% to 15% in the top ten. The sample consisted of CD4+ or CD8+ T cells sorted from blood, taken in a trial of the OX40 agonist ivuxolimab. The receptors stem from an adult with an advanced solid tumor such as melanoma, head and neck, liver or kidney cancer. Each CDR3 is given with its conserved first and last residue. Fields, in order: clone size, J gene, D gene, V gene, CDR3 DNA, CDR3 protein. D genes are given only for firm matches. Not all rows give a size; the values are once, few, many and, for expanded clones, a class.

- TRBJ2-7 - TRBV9 TGTGCCAGCAGCGTAGGTCGGCAGGGAGATTACGAGCAGTACTTC CASSVGRQGDYEQYF
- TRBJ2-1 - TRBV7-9 TGTGCCAGCAGCTTAGCGGTGTTTGGGGCGGGTACCTACAATGAGCAGTTCTTC CASSLAVFGAGTYNEQFF
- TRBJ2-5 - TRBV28 TGTGCCAGCAGTTTTTTGGGAAGCACAGTCGACCAAGAGACCCAGTACTTC CASSFLGSTVDQETQYF
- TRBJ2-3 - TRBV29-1 TGCAGCGTTGCCGGGACACAAGATGTTGACGGTACGCAGTATTTT CSVAGTQDVDGTQYF
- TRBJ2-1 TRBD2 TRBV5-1 TGCGCCAGCAGCGACGGGACTAGCGGGAGTAGTGAGCAGTTCTTC CASSDGTSGSSEQFF
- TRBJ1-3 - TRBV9 TGTGCCAGCAGCGACAGGACGGGGGCCGCCGGAAACACCATATATTTT CASSDRTGAAGNTIYF
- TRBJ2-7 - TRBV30 TGTGCCTGGAGTGTACTTGGGGGCGCGAGCTACGAGCAGTACTTC CAWSVLGGASYEQYF
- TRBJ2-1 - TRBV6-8 TGTGCCAGCAGTTCTCTTCGGACCCTTGGAAATGAGCAGTTCTTC CASSSLRTLGNEQFF
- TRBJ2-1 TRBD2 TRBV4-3 TGCGCCAGCAGCCAAGCCGGACTAGCGGGACGTACGGACAATGAGCAGTTCTTC CASSQAGLAGRTDNEQFF
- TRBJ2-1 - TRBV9 TGTGCCAGCAGCGTGGCAGGGGCGAGCTCCTACAATGAGCAGTTCTTC CASSVAGASSYNEQFF
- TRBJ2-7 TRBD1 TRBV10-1 TGCGCCAGCAGTGGACAGGGACACTACGAGCAGTACTTC CASSGQGHYEQYF
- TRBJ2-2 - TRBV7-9 TGTGCCAGCAGCTCGGACAGAACCGGGGAGCTGTTTTTT CASSSDRTGELFF
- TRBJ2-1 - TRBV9 TGTGCCAGCAGCAGTAGCGTTAGCTCCTACAATGAGCAGTTCTTC CASSSSVSSYNEQFF
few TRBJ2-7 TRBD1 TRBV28 TGTGCCAGCAGCCCCGGACAGGGGAGGTCCTACGAGCAGTACTTC CASSPGQGRSYEQYF
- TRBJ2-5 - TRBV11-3 TGTGCCAGCAGCTTAGAGGACAAGGGAACAGGGGAGACCCAGTACTTC CASSLEDKGTGETQYF
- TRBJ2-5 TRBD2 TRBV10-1 TGCGCCAGCAGTGAGTCTAGCGGGAGTGGAGAGACCCAGTACTTC CASSESSGSGETQYF
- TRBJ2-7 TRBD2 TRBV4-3 TGCGCCAGCAGCCCGGGGACTAGCGGGGATTATTACGAGCAGTACTTC CASSPGTSGDYYEQYF
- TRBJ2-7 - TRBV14 TGTGCCAGCAGCCCTGGTATAAGTCGAAGGGAGCAGTACTTC CASSPGISRREQYF
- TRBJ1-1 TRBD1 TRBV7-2 TGTGCCAGCAGCTTAGTTTCCCGACAGGGGGGCACTGAAGCTTTCTTT CASSLVSRQGGTEAFF
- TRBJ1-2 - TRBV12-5 TGTGCTAGTGGGCATGGGACAACCGATAACTATGGCTACACCTTC CASGHGTTDNYGYTF
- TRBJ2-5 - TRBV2 TGTGCCAGCAGAGAGGATTGGGTACCGGAGACCCAGTACTTC CASREDWVPETQYF
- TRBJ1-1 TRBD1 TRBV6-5 TGTGCCAGCAGTTACTCGAGGCAGGGGGGCACTGAAGCTTTCTTT CASSYSRQGGTEAFF
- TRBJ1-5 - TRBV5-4 TGTGCCAGCAGCTTGTTTCTGGACGTGAGCAATCAGCCCCAGCATTTT CASSLFLDVSNQPQHF
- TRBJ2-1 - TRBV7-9 TGTGCCAGCCGAAGGGACCTCAATGAGCAGTTCTTC CASRRDLNEQFF
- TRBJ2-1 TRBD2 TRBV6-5 TGTGCCAGCAGTTATTCCCAGCGGGATGAGCAGCTCTTC CASSYSQRDEQLF
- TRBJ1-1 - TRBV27 TGTGCCAGCAGTTCAACGCCGGGGCCAGAAGCTTTCTTT CASSSTPGPEAFF
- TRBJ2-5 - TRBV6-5 TGTGCCAGCAGTAGGGCTAACCAAGAGACCCAGTACTTC CASSRANQETQYF
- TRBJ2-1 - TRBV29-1 TGCAGCGGCGCGGGACTCCTCGTAAATGAGCAGTTCTTC CSGAGLLVNEQFF
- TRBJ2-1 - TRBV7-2 TGTGCCAGCAGCTTAACTTCCGGGGACTTATACAATGAGCAGTTCTTC CASSLTSGDLYNEQFF
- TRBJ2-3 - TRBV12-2 TGTGCAAGTCGCTTCCCACCCCTCTTAGCGGGAGCGGGAGATACGCAGTATTTT CASRFPPLLAGAGDTQYF
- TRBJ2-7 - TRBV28 TGTGCCAGCAGTTTAAAAGGGTACGAGCAGTACTTC CASSLKGYEQYF